Sequencing of this TCR beta chain was carried out in a study of Graves' ophthalmopathy and Graves' hyperthyroidism. General observations from the study: With roughly 88% sensitivity and less than 83% specificity, a 13-signature model separated ophthalmopathy from stable hyperthyroidism.

Note on this clonotype: Its antigen is unidentified. This may come from a read error, since a much larger clone is one base off.

CDR3 regions of TCR beta were amplified from RNA transcripts. First-round RT-PCR relied on HTBI primers, and a second-round multiplex PCR came next. TCRdb used MiXCR to reprocess the multiplex PCR reads, holding one entry per CDR3 protein. Among about 740,000 distinct CDR3 sequences listed, approximately 40% were seen once. CDR3 length: 12 residues. Germline CDR1 and CDR2: ENHRY and SYGVKD. The V end was cut by 6 bases, the J end by 5 bases, with 10 bases between. Sequenced sample: peripheral blood. The J gene is TRBJ1-2, the V gene TRBV10-3, with D hard to call. The source is an adult man with Graves' ophthalmopathy. CDR3 protein: CAISDVRYGYTF. The CDR3 DNA sequence: TGTGCCATCAGCGACGTCCGTTATGGCTACACCTTC.